Listed below are T cell receptor beta chains from one sample, sequenced in a study of T cells expressing NK-cell markers. TCRdb reprocessed the 5' RACE reads and keeps a single row for each CDR3 protein, giving no DNA. There are 400,000 to 550,000 distinct CDR3 sequences in the sample, with roughly 7.2% held by the top ten. The sample was blood T cells: a sorted CD56 or NKG2C T cell subset, CD4+ or CD8+ T cells, or bulk PBMC T cells (not recorded which). The receptors were gathered from a woman aged 18 to 75 in good health. The CDR3 runs from the conserved cysteine through the conserved F or W.

v_gene	j_gene	CDR3aa
TRBV6-5	TRBJ1-2	CASSQDRVGYTF
TRBV7-2	TRBJ1-5	CASSQDGYNQPQHF
TRBV2	TRBJ2-5	CASSENSWSRGRETQYF
TRBV30	TRBJ1-1	CAWSWGTEAFF
TRBV18	TRBJ1-2	CASSPTASYGYTF
TRBV20-1	TRBJ2-2	CSAKVAGVWTGELFF
TRBV11-2	TRBJ2-2	CASSLRSSGGSNTGELFF
TRBV20-1	TRBJ2-2	CSASSGRAASTGELFF
TRBV29-1	TRBJ2-7	CSVEDPSGLTYEQYF
TRBV9	TRBJ2-2	CASSPPYGELFF
TRBV12-3/TRBV12-4	TRBJ1-1	CASSLRGGGEAFF
TRBV5-1	TRBJ2-1	CASSIPTSGNEQFF
TRBV9	TRBJ1-1	CASSQTNTEAFF
TRBV12-3/TRBV12-4	TRBJ2-3	CASKGGGFADTQYF
TRBV6-4	TRBJ2-1	CASSDTSVRNEQFF
TRBV28	TRBJ1-3	CASRTDTGNTIYF
TRBV5-1	TRBJ1-1	CASSTQGVQTEAFF
TRBV12-3/TRBV12-4	TRBJ2-3	CASSSNRGDTQYF
TRBV4-3	TRBJ2-2	CASSPSWGATNTGELFF
TRBV5-1	TRBJ2-7	CASSPDTSGRGEQYF
TRBV5-6	TRBJ2-3	CASSLGSHSTDTQYF
TRBV4-3	TRBJ1-1	CASSPQRDRGTEAFF
TRBV19	TRBJ2-3	CASSNSAWDTQYF
TRBV4-3	TRBJ2-2	CASSQGPSLGNTGELFF
TRBV25-1	TRBJ2-4	CASSDPPSMGDIQYF